These 6 T cell receptor beta chains were sequenced from one sample in a study of long-term antiretroviral therapy in people with HIV (dated by TCRdb to the early 2020s). The immunoSEQ hsTCRB v3.0 assay was used at survey level resolution for TRB variable region sequencing. In its TCRdb copy, this immuneACCESS table keeps in-frame sequences only and misses some clones. Where compared with another copy, unresolved V genes explain less than half of these, and the others have no known cause. The sample table records 22,000 or so clones; around four fifths of these occur just once. The ten largest make up more than 3.5% of the sample. Sequenced here: unsorted PBMCs, sampled roughly 6.1 years after starting antiretroviral therapy. These receptors were collected from a man younger than 40 with HIV.

The chain links TRBV10-3 to TRBJ1-3; D gene ambiguous. CDR1 is ENHRY and CDR2 is SYGVKD in the germline V gene. V lost 2 bases, J lost 4 bases, and 9 bases lay in between. The CDR3 loop spans 14 amino acids. The CDR3 bases are TGTGCCATCAGTGAGGCCTCGGGGGGAAACACCATATATTTT. The encoded protein is CAISEASGGNTIYF.

V is TRBV15 and J is TRBJ1-1; D not certain. The V end lost 0 bases, the J end lost 1 base, and 15 bases lay between the germline ends. CDR3 length: 17 residues. The V gene's germline CDR1 is LNHNV and CDR2 YYDKDF (reference sequence). The CDR3: CATSRDQDEGRNTEAFF. The CDR3 DNA follows: TGTGCCACCAGCAGAGATCAGGATGAAGGGAGGAACACTGAAGCTTTCTTT.

The DNA for the CDR3 is TGTGCCAGCAGTCCCCTGACACTCAGCACAGATACGCAGTATTTT. Translation: CASSPLTLSTDTQYF. V is TRBV27 and J is TRBJ2-3; no clear D. CDR1 is MNHEY, CDR2 SMNVEV, per germline (reference sequence). Trimming removed 5 bases from V and 0 bases from J, with 12 bases in between. The CDR3 contains 15 residues.

The genes are TRBV13 and TRBJ2-5; no clear D gene. The CDR3 length is 15 residues. The ends were cut back, 2 bases at V and 4 bases at J, with 14 bases in the middle. Germline CDR1 is PRHDT and CDR2 is FYEKMQ (reference sequence). The CDR3 nucleotides are TGTGCCAGCAGCTTAAAGACGAGCTTACTAGAGACCCAGTACTTC. Its translation is CASSLKTSLLETQYF.

This chain links TRBV5-1 with TRBJ2-5, with TRBD1 matching over 7 bases. The CDR3 is 16 amino acids. The V gene's germline CDR1 is SGHRS and CDR2 YFSETQ. The V segment lost 2 bases and the J segment 5 bases; nucleotides outside the gene matches: 12. The CDR3 DNA reads as TGCGCCAGCAGCTTCACCCCCGGGACAGTTCGGGAGACCCAGTACTTC. The encoded protein is CASSFTPGTVRETQYF. The complete variable domain, with remaining parts taken from reference TRBV5-1 and TRBJ2-5, reads KAGVTQTPRYLIKTRGQQVTLSCSPISGHRSVSWYQQTPGQGLQFLFEYFSETQRNKGNFPGRFSGRQFSNSRSEMNVSTLELGDSALYLCASSFTPGTVRETQYFGPGTRLLVL.

This CDR3 reads CASTLGTGKLPLHF. The CDR3 nucleotides read TGTGCCAGCACCCTAGGGACGGGCAAATTACCCCTCCACTTT. The V gene is TRBV28, the J gene TRBJ1-6, with a possible D match to TRBD1 (5 bases). V was cut by 7 bases and J by 12 bases, with 19 bases left in between. CDR3 length: 14 amino acids. CDR1 and CDR2 (germline): MDHEN, SYDVKM.